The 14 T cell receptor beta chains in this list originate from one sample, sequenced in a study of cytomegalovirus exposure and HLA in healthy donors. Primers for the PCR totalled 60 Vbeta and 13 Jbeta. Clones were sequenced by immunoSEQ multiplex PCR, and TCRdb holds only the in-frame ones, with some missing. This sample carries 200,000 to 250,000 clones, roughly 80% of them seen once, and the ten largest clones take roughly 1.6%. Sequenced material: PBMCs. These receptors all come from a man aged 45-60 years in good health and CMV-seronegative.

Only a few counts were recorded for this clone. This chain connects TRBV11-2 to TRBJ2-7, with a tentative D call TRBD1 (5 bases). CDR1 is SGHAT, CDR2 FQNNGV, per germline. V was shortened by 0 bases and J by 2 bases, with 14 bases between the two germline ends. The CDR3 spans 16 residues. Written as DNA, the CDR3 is TGTGCCAGCAGCTTAGAGGGTCAAGGGGTAACCTACGAGCAGTACTTC. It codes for CASSLEGQGVTYEQYF.

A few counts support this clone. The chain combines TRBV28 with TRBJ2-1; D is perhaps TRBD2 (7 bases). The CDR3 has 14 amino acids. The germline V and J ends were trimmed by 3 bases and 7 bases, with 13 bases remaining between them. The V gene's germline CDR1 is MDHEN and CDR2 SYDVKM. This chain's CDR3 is CASSLGGGKNEQFF. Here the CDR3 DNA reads TGTGCCAGCAGTTTGGGGGGGGGCAAGAATGAGCAGTTCTTC.

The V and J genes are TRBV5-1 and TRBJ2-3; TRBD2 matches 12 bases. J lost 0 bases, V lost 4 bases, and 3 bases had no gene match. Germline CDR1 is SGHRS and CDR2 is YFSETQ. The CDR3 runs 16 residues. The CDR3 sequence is CASSIGTSGSTDTQYF. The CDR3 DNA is TGCGCCAGCAGCATCGGGACTAGCGGGAGCACAGATACGCAGTATTTT.

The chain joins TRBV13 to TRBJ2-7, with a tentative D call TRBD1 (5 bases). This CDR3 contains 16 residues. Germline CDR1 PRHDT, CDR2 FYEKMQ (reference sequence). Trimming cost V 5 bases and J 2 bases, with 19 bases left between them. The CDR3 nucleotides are TGTGCCAGCAGCAATAGGGGCCAGCTTCCGACCTACGAGCAGTACTTC. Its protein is CASSNRGQLPTYEQYF.

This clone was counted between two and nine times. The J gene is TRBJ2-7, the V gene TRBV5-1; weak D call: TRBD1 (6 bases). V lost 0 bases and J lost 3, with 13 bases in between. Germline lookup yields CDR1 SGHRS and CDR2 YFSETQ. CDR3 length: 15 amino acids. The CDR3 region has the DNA TGCGCCAGCAGCTTGGCGGGGACACGTATCTACGAGCAGTACTTC. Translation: CASSLAGTRIYEQYF.

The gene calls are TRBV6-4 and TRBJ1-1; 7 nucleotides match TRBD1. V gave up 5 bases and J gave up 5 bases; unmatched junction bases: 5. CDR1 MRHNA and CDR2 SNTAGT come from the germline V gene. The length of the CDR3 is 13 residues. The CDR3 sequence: CASSRQGGTEAFF. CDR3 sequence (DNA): TGTGCCAGCAGTCGACAGGGAGGAACTGAAGCTTTCTTT.

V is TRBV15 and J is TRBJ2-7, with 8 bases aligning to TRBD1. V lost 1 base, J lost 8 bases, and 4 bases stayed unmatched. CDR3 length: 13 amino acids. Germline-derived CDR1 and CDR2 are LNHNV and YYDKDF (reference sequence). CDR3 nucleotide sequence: TGTGCCACCAGCAGAGCCGGGACAGGCCAGCAGTACTTC. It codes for CATSRAGTGQQYF.

CDR3: CASSVLTSGTDTQYF. The CDR3 bases are TGTGCCAGCAGCGTACTGACTAGCGGCACAGATACGCAGTATTTT. The chain joins TRBV9 to TRBJ2-3; TRBD2 matches 8 bases. The trim removed 1 base at V and 1 base at J, leaving 2 bases unmatched. Germline CDR1 is SGDLS and CDR2 is YYNGEE. The CDR3 sequence is 15 residues long.

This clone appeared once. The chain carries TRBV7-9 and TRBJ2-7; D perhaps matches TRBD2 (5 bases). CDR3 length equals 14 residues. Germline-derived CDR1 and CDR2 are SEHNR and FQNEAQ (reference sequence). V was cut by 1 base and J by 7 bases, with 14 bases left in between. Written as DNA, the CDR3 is TGTGCCAGCAGCTTAGGGTTCGGGATAGAAGAGCAGTACTTC. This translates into CASSLGFGIEEQYF. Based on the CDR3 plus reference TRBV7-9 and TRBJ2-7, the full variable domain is DTGVSQNPRHKITKRGQNVTFRCDPISEHNRLYWYRQTLGQGPEFLTYFQNEAQLEKSRLLSDRFSAERPKGSFSTLEIQRTEQGDSAMYLCASSLGFGIEEQYFGPGTRLTVT.

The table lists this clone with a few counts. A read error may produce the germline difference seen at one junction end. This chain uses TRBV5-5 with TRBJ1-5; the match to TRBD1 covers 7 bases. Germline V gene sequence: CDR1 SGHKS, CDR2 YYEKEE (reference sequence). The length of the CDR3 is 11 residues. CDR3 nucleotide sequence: TGTGCCAGAAGCCGTCGGATAGGACAGGATTTT. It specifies CARSRRIGQDF.

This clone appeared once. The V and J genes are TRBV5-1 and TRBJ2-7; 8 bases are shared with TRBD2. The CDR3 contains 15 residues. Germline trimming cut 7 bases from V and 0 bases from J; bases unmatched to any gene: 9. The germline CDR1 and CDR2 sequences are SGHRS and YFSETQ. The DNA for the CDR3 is TGCGCCAGCTCCCCGGGAGGGTCAAGCTCCTACGAGCAGTACTTC. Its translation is CASSPGGSSSYEQYF.

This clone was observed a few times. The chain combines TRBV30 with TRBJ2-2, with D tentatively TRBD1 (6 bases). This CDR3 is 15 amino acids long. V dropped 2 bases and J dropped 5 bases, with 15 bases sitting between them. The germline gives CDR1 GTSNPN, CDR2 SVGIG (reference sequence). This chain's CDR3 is CAWSHRDRETGELFF. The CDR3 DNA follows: TGTGCCTGGAGTCACAGGGACCGAGAGACCGGGGAGCTGTTTTTT.

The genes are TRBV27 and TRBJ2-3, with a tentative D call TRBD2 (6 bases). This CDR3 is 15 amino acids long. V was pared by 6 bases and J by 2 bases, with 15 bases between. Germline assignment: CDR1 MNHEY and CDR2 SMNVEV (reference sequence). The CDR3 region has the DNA TGTGCCAGCAGCCAGAAGGACTACTACACAGATACGCAGTATTTT. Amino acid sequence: CASSQKDYYTDTQYF.

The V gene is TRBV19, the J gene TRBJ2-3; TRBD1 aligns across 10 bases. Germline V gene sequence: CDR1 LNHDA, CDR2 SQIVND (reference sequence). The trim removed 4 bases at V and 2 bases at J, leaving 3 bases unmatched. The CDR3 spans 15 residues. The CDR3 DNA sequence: TGTGCCAGTAGTAAGGGGACAGGGGTCACAGATACGCAGTATTTT. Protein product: CASSKGTGVTDTQYF.